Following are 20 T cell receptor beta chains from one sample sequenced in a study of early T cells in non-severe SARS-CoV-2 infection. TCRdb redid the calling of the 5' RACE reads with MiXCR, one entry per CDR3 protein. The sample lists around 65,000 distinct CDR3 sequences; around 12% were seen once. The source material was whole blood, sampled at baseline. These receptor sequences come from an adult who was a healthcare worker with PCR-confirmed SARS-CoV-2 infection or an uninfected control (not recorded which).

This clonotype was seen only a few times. CDR3 coding DNA: TGTGCCAGCAGCCTAGGGATTGGGCCCTACAATGAGCAGTTCTTC. This gives the protein CASSLGIGPYNEQFF. The genes are TRBV27 and TRBJ2-1; D remains ambiguous. V lost 6 bases and J 2 bases, leaving 14 bases between the germline ends. From germline, CDR1 is MNHEY and CDR2 SMNVEV (reference sequence). The CDR3 has 15 residues.

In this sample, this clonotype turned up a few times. In DNA, the CDR3 is TGTGCCAGCAGGGCAACAGGGGAGGACACTGAAGCTTTCTTT. Amino acids: CASRATGEDTEAFF. The rearrangement uses TRBV12-3 or TRBV12-4 and TRBJ1-1; 7 bases agree with TRBD1. J gave up 3 bases and V 6 bases, and 7 bases lay outside the gene matches. The CDR3 covers 14 residues.

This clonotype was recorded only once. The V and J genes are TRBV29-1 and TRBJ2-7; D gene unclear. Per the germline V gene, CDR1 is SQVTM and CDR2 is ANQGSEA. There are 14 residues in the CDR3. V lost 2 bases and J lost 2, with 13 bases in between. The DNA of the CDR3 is TGCAGCGTTGAATTTGTCAGCAGACCCTACGAGCAGTACTTC. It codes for CSVEFVSRPYEQYF.

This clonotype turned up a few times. CDR3 region: CASSEESSYNSPLHF. DNA for the CDR3: TGTGCCAGCAGTGAAGAGAGCTCCTATAATTCACCCCTCCACTTT. The chain uses TRBV2 and TRBJ1-6; D gene unclear. This CDR3 is built from 15 residues. Trimming removed 1 base from V and 0 bases from J, with 4 bases in between. Germline loops: CDR1 SNHLY, CDR2 FYNNEI.

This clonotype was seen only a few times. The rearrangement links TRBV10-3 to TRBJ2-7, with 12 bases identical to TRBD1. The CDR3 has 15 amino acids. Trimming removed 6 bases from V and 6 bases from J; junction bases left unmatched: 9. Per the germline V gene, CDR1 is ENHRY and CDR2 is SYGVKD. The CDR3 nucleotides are TGTGCCATCAGCCGATCCGGGACAGGGGGCCGCGAGCAGTACTTC. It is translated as CAISRSGTGGREQYF.

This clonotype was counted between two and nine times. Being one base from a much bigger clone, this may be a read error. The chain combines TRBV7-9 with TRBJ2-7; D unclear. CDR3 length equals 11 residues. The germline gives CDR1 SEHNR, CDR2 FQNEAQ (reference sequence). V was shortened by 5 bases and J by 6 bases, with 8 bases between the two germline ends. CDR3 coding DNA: TGTGCCAGCAGCCCCACGAGCGAGCAGTACTTC. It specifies CASSPTSEQYF.

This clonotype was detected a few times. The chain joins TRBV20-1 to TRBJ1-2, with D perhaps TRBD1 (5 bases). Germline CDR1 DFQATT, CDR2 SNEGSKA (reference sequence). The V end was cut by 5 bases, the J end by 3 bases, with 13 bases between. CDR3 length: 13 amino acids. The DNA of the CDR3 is TGCAGTGCTCCGAGCGGGACGGACTATGGCTACACCTTC. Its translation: CSAPSGTDYGYTF.

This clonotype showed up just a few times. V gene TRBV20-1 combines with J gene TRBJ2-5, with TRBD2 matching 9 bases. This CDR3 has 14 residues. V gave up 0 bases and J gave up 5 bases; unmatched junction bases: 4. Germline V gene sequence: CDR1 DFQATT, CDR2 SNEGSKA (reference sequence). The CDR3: CSARERGGEETQYF. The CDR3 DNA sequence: TGCAGTGCTAGAGAGCGGGGGGGCGAGGAGACCCAGTACTTC.

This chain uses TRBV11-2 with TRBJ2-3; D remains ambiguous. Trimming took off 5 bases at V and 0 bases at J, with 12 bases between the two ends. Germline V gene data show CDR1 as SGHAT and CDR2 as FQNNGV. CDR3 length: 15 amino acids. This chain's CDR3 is CASSPPHLSTDTQYF. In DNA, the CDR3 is TGTGCCAGCAGCCCCCCGCACCTAAGCACAGATACGCAGTATTTT. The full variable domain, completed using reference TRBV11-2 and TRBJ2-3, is EAGVAQSPRYKIIEKRQSVAFWCNPISGHATLYWYQQILGQGPKLLIQFQNNGVVDDSQLPKDRFSAERLKGVDSTLKIQPAKLEDSAVYLCASSPPHLSTDTQYFGPGTRLTVL.

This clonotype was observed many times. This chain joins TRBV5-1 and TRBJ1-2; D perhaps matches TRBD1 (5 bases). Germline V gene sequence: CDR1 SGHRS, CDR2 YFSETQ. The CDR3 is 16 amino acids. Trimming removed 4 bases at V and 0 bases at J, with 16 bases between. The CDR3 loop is CASSPKAGTSNYGYTF. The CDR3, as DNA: TGCGCCAGCAGCCCGAAGGCAGGGACTTCTAACTATGGCTACACCTTC.

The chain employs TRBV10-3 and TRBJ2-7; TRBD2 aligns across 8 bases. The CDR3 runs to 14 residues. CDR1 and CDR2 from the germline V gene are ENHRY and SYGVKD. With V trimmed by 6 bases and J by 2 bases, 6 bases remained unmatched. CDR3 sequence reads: CAIRAGEGPYEQYF. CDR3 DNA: TGTGCCATCAGAGCGGGGGAAGGACCCTACGAGCAGTACTTC.

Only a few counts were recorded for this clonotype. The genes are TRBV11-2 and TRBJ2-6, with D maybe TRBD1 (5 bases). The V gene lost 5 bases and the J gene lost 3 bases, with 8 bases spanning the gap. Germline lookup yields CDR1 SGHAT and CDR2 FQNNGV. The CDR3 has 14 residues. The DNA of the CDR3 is TGTGCCAGCAGCCCAGGGCTTGGGGCCAACGTCCTGACTTTC. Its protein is CASSPGLGANVLTF.

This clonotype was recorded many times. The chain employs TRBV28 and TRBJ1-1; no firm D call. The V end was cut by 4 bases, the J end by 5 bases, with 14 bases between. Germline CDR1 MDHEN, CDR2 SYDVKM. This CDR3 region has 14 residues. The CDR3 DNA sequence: TGTGCCAGCAGTTCTAGATTCGGGTGGACTGAAGCTTTCTTT. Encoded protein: CASSSRFGWTEAFF.

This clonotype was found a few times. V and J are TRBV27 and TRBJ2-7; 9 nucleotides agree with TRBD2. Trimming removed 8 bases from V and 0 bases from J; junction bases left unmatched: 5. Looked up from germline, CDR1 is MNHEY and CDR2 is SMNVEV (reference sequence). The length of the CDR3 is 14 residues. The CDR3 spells CASGTSGSSYEQYF. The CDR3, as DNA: TGTGCCAGCGGAACTAGCGGGTCCTCCTACGAGCAGTACTTC.

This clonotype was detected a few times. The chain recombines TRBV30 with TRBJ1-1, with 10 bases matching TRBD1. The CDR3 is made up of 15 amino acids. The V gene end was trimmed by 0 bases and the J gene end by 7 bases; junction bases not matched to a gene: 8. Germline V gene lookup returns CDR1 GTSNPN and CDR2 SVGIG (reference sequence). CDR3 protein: CAWSVLPTGGGEAFF. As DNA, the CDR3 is TGTGCCTGGAGTGTACTCCCGACAGGGGGCGGTGAAGCTTTCTTT.

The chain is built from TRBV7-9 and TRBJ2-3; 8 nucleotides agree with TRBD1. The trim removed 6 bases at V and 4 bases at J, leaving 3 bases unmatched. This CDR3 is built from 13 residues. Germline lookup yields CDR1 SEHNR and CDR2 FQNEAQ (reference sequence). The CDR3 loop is CASRDREADTQYF. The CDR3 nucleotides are TGTGCCAGCAGGGACAGGGAGGCAGATACGCAGTATTTT.

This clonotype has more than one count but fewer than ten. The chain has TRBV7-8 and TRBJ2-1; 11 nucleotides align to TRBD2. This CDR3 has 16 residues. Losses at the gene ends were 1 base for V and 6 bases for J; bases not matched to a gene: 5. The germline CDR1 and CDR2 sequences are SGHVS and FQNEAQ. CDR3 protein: CASSLEGLADTNEQFF. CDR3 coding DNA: TGTGCCAGCAGCTTAGAGGGACTAGCGGACACCAATGAGCAGTTCTTC.

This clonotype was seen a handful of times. The CDR3: CASGDTYEQYF. CDR3 coding DNA: TGTGCCAGTGGAGACACCTACGAGCAGTACTTC. This chain links TRBV19 with TRBJ2-7; no definite D call. The V end was cut by 8 bases, the J end by 2 bases, with 7 bases between. Germline V CDR1 and CDR2: LNHDA, SQIVND (reference sequence). This CDR3 contains 11 residues.

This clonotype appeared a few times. The CDR3 sequence: CASSLNPGTGAMNTEAFF. The CDR3 DNA is TGTGCCAGCAGCCTGAACCCCGGGACAGGGGCGATGAACACTGAAGCTTTCTTT. The chain uses TRBV7-6 and TRBJ1-1; 10 bases are a match to TRBD1. The junction had 12 bases not matched to a gene; V was cut back by 5 bases and J by 0 bases. The CDR3 runs 18 residues. Germline-derived CDR1 and CDR2 are SGHVS and FNYEAQ.

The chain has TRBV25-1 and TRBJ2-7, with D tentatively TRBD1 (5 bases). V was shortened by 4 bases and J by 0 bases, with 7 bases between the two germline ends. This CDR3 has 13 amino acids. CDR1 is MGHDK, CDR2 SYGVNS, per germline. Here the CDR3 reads CASSGQSSYEQYF. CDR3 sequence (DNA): TGTGCCAGCAGTGGACAGAGCTCCTACGAGCAGTACTTC.